Listed here is a single T cell receptor (beta chain). PCR primers comprised 60 Vbeta and 13 Jbeta primers. Authors' analysis steps: Roughly 83 million unique TCR beta chains, roughly 11 million of them shared, were counted by a later analysis. Using immunoSEQ multiplex PCR, the repertoire was profiled, and TCRdb retains in-frame clones only, with some absent. V, J and clone size reflect that table, while D and trimming were determined from the DNA. The sample lists under 200,000 clones, around 81% occurring once. This specimen comes from a study of cytomegalovirus exposure and HLA in healthy donors. The wider study: Caucasian-associated ancestry cluster membership applied to about 80% of over 350 genotyped donors.

There are 15 residues in the CDR3. Germline V gene lookup returns CDR1 LNHNV and CDR2 YYDKDF (reference sequence). Trimming took off 0 bases at V and 7 bases at J, with 16 bases between the two ends. What was sequenced was PBMCs. The chain is built from TRBV15 and TRBJ2-7; D is possibly TRBD2 (6 bases). The sequence came from a man in his forties in good health and CMV-seronegative. CDR3 in DNA: TGTGCCACCAGCAGAGATGGAGGGGCGTTGGGAGAGCAGTACTTC. Protein: CATSRDGGALGEQYF.